Following are 21 T cell receptor beta chains from one sample sequenced in a study of beta chain features in type 1 diabetes. The entirety of the isolated RNA underwent reverse transcription, so expressed TCRB transcripts were sequenced. Some clones are missing from TCRdb's copy, which holds only in-frame ones; the method was immunoSEQ multiplex PCR. The sample consists of around 330,000 clones, approximately 11% of them appearing once. The sequenced sample consisted of naive CD4+ T cells from blood. All receptors come from a young woman in good health.

The genes are TRBV5-1 and TRBJ2-1; D ambiguous. V gave up 3 bases and J gave up 9 bases, with 13 bases separating them. The germline V gene encodes CDR1 SGHRS and CDR2 YFSETQ. CDR3 length equals 13 residues. The CDR3 DNA follows: TGCGCCAGCAGCTCGCAACATCGCGGTGAGCAGTTCTTC. Residues: CASSSQHRGEQFF. Using reference TRBV5-1 and TRBJ2-1 for the parts outside the CDR3, the full variable domain is KAGVTQTPRYLIKTRGQQVTLSCSPISGHRSVSWYQQTPGQGLQFLFEYFSETQRNKGNFPGRFSGRQFSNSRSEMNVSTLELGDSALYLCASSSQHRGEQFFGPGTRLTVL.

The chain links TRBV27 to TRBJ2-4, with 9 bases matching TRBD2. Germline V gives CDR1 MNHEY, CDR2 SMNVEV (reference sequence). V was clipped by 2 bases and J by 0 bases; unmatched bases: 11. The CDR3 is made up of 19 amino acids. Here the CDR3 DNA reads TGTGCCAGCAGTTTAATGGGCCCTAGCGGGGACCTAGCCAAAAACATTCAGTACTTC. This codes for CASSLMGPSGDLAKNIQYF.

The V gene is TRBV28, the J gene TRBJ1-2; the D is unclear. The CDR3 runs to 10 residues. Trimming left V 3 bases short and J 10 bases short, with 6 bases between. The germline CDR1 and CDR2 sequences are MDHEN and SYDVKM. CDR3 nucleotides: TGTGCCAGCAGTTTCATAGACTACACCTTC. The encoded protein is CASSFIDYTF.

The chain couples TRBV15 to TRBJ2-7; weak D call: TRBD2 (6 bases). V lost 4 bases and J lost 2, with 15 bases in between. The germline V gene encodes CDR1 LNHNV and CDR2 YYDKDF (reference sequence). The CDR3 has 15 residues. DNA for the CDR3: TGTGCCACCAGCAAAGGAGGGACTCAAGCCTACGAGCAGTACTTC. As protein: CATSKGGTQAYEQYF.

This clone was picked up a small number of times. V and J are TRBV27 and TRBJ1-2, with D perhaps TRBD1 (5 bases). CDR1 and CDR2 from the germline V gene are MNHEY and SMNVEV (reference sequence). The CDR3 sequence is 15 residues long. Trimming shortened V by 5 bases and J by 1 base, and 14 bases separated the two germline ends. The CDR3 reads CASSPAGQFNYGYTF. The CDR3 bases are TGTGCCAGCAGTCCGGCAGGACAATTTAACTATGGCTACACCTTC.

The chain carries TRBV7-9 and TRBJ2-1; the match to TRBD2 covers 10 bases. CDR1 is SEHNR, CDR2 FQNEAQ, per germline (reference sequence). The CDR3 covers 18 residues. With V trimmed by 3 bases and J by 0 bases, 8 bases remained unmatched. The CDR3 loop reads CASSFEWTSGSSYNEQFF. CDR3 DNA sequence: TGTGCCAGCAGCTTCGAATGGACTAGCGGTAGCTCCTACAATGAGCAGTTCTTC.

The chain carries TRBV28 and TRBJ2-2, with a possible D match to TRBD1 (6 bases). Germline V gene lookup returns CDR1 MDHEN and CDR2 SYDVKM. The CDR3 has 15 residues. Trimming removed 7 bases at V and 0 bases at J, with 12 bases between. DNA for the CDR3: TGTGCCAGCACCGTACAGGGTACGAACACCGGGGAGCTGTTTTTT. Translated: CASTVQGTNTGELFF. Supplemented by reference TRBV28 and TRBJ2-2, the full variable domain reads DVKVTQSSRYLVKRTGEKVFLECVQDMDHENMFWYRQDPGLGLRLIYFSYDVKMKEKGDIPEGYSVSREKKERFSLILESASTNQTSMYLCASTVQGTNTGELFFGEGSRLTVL.

The chain joins TRBV18 to TRBJ2-7, with D possibly being TRBD1 (6 bases). The germline V gene encodes CDR1 KGHSH and CDR2 LQKENI. The ends were cut back, 4 bases at V and 0 bases at J, with 13 bases in the middle. The CDR3 is 15 residues long. The CDR3 region has the DNA TGTGCCAGCTCACAACCGGACAGAACCTCCTACGAGCAGTACTTC. Protein product: CASSQPDRTSYEQYF.

The gene calls are TRBV27 and TRBJ2-7; tentative D call: TRBD1 (5 bases). Trimming took 3 bases from V and 2 from J, leaving 14 bases between them. In germline, CDR1 is MNHEY, CDR2 SMNVEV (reference sequence). This CDR3 has 15 amino acids. CDR3: CASSFVARATYEQYF. CDR3 DNA sequence: TGTGCCAGCAGTTTCGTGGCCAGGGCGACCTACGAGCAGTACTTC.

This chain connects TRBV11-1 to TRBJ2-1; no clear D gene. CDR3 length equals 13 residues. Between the trimmed V and J ends, which lost 1 base and 5 bases, there was a span of 6 bases. From germline, CDR1 is SGHAT and CDR2 FQDESV (reference sequence). The CDR3 here is CASSLGLHNEQFF. The CDR3, as DNA: TGTGCCAGCAGCTTAGGACTGCACAATGAGCAGTTCTTC.

J is TRBJ2-7 and V is TRBV30; D possibly corresponds to TRBD2 (6 bases). V lost 3 bases and J 4 bases, leaving 13 bases between the germline ends. The CDR3 has 13 residues. Germline loops: CDR1 GTSNPN, CDR2 SVGIG (reference sequence). The CDR3 DNA reads as TGTGCCTGGAGCCGGGGAGGACAATACGAGCAGTACTTC. Translation gives CAWSRGGQYEQYF.

The chain joins TRBV19 to TRBJ2-7, with D possibly TRBD1 on 6 matching bases. Germline CDR1 is LNHDA and CDR2 is SQIVND (reference sequence). There are 14 residues in the CDR3. With 5 bases removed from V and 3 bases from J, the gap between germline ends came to 14 bases. CDR3 sequence (DNA): TGTGCCAGTAGTGTCCGGGACACTCACTACGAGCAGTACTTC. This encodes CASSVRDTHYEQYF.

This clone came up a few times. This chain links TRBV7-2 with TRBJ2-5, with D possibly being TRBD2 (7 bases). Germline values: CDR1 SGHTA, CDR2 FQGNSA. V was clipped by 1 base and J by 1 base, with 13 bases between them. The CDR3 sequence is 16 residues long. The CDR3: CASSLVGGRTQETQYF. The CDR3, as DNA: TGTGCCAGCAGCTTAGTCGGGGGGCGAACCCAAGAGACCCAGTACTTC.

This clone occurred a few times. V gene TRBV5-1 combines with J gene TRBJ2-1; no clear D gene. CDR1 and CDR2 (germline): SGHRS, YFSETQ. Trimming left V 0 bases short and J 3 bases short, with 10 bases between. The CDR3 contains 15 residues. The CDR3 sequence is CASSLAQVNYNEQFF. The CDR3 region has the DNA TGCGCCAGCAGCTTGGCTCAGGTTAACTACAATGAGCAGTTCTTC. Together with reference TRBV5-1 and TRBJ2-1, the CDR3 gives the full variable domain: KAGVTQTPRYLIKTRGQQVTLSCSPISGHRSVSWYQQTPGQGLQFLFEYFSETQRNKGNFPGRFSGRQFSNSRSEMNVSTLELGDSALYLCASSLAQVNYNEQFFGPGTRLTVL.

The chain is built from TRBV2 and TRBJ2-1; 8 nucleotides agree with TRBD1. J lost 4 bases, V lost 4 bases, and 0 bases had no gene match. This CDR3 has 13 residues. The germline gives CDR1 SNHLY, CDR2 FYNNEI. CDR3 residues: CASSGTGYNEQFF. In nucleotides, the CDR3 is TGTGCCAGCAGTGGGACAGGGTACAATGAGCAGTTCTTC. Variable domain in full (rest from reference TRBV2 and TRBJ2-1): EPEVTQTPSHQVTQMGQEVILRCVPISNHLYFYWYRQILGQKVEFLVSFYNNEISEKSEIFDDQFSVERPDGSNFTLKIRSTKLEDSAMYFCASSGTGYNEQFFGPGTRLTVL.

The table lists this clone with a few counts. The gene calls are TRBV4-2 and TRBJ2-1, with 14 bases lining up with TRBD2. Per germline, CDR1 LGHNA and CDR2 YNFKEQ. The ends lost 5 bases at V and 8 bases at J; junction bases unmatched: 8. This CDR3 has 16 amino acids. The CDR3, as DNA: TGTGCCAGCAGCTTGGGACTAGCGGGAGCAAGGGATGAGCAGTTCTTC. Amino acid sequence: CASSLGLAGARDEQFF.

In its sample, this clone was seen a few times. The chain joins TRBV6-5 to TRBJ1-2; TRBD1 is a possible D gene (5 bases). CDR1 is MNHEY and CDR2 is SVGAGI in the germline V gene. Trimming took 6 bases from V and 0 from J, leaving 8 bases between them. There are 13 residues in the CDR3. CDR3 in amino acids: CASRTDPNYGYTF. As DNA, the CDR3 is TGTGCCAGCAGGACAGATCCTAACTATGGCTACACCTTC.

This clone showed up just a few times. V and J are TRBV30 and TRBJ1-4, with 9 bases identical to TRBD1. The CDR3 contains 15 residues. In germline, CDR1 is GTSNPN, CDR2 SVGIG (reference sequence). Trimming at V came to 2 bases and at J to 5 bases, leaving 6 bases not matched to a gene. For the CDR3, the DNA is TGTGCCTGGAGTCTCTTCGGGACAGGGAATGAAAAACTGTTTTTT. Translating it yields CAWSLFGTGNEKLFF.

In its sample, this clone was seen a few times. V is TRBV7-2 and J is TRBJ2-5; D may be TRBD2 (6 bases). Trimming shortened V by 1 base and J by 5 bases, and 11 bases separated the two germline ends. The CDR3 spans 14 residues. Germline CDR1 SGHTA, CDR2 FQGNSA. Here the CDR3 reads CASSLVVGSETQYF. The CDR3 nucleotides read TGTGCCAGCAGCTTAGTCGTCGGGAGTGAGACCCAGTACTTC. Together with reference TRBV7-2 and TRBJ2-5, the CDR3 gives the full variable domain: GAGVSQSPSNKVTEKGKDVELRCDPISGHTALYWYRQSLGQGLEFLIYFQGNSAPDKSGLPSDRFSAERTGGSVSTLTIQRTQQEDSAVYLCASSLVVGSETQYFGPGTRLLVL.

This clone was detected only a few times. The rearrangement links TRBV7-2 to TRBJ1-2, with D perhaps matching TRBD1 (6 bases). From germline, CDR1 is SGHTA and CDR2 FQGNSA. The CDR3 consists of 11 residues. The V and J ends lost 6 bases and 7 bases respectively, with 9 bases between them. The CDR3 sequence: CASSPGVGYTF. Written as DNA, the CDR3 is TGTGCCAGCAGTCCAGGGGTTGGCTACACCTTC.

As to this clone: The same CDR3 also results from other DNA sequences found in this sample. The chain combines TRBV9 with TRBJ1-1, with D perhaps TRBD1 (6 bases). V lost 0 bases and J 4 bases, leaving 7 bases between the germline ends. CDR1 and CDR2 from the germline V gene are SGDLS and YYNGEE. The CDR3 length is 13 residues. CDR3 nucleotide sequence: TGTGCCAGCAGCGTAGAAGGGGGCACTGAAGCTTTCTTT. As protein: CASSVEGGTEAFF.